Listed below are T cell receptor beta chains from one sample, sequenced in a study of T cells in Graves' hyperthyroidism and ophthalmopathy. TCRdb re-called the multiplex PCR reads with MiXCR, one entry per CDR3 protein. The table includes about 640,000 distinct CDR3 sequences, around 21% detected once. Sequencing was done on a sample of blood. Source of these receptors: a man aged 30 to 39 with Graves' ophthalmopathy. Both conserved end residues are part of each CDR3. Only part of the rows carry a size: once, few, many, or a class if the clone is expanded.

CDR3 protein	clone size	V gene	J gene
CASSFQVEGSPLHF	many	TRBV12-3/TRBV12-4	TRBJ1-6
CASTRLAGIGETQYF	few	TRBV6-1	TRBJ2-5
CASSLKLAGDTQYF	many	TRBV7-2	TRBJ2-3
CASSQKGLADYEQYF	few	TRBV27	TRBJ2-7
CASSGDRVWVMDTQYF	few	TRBV6-1	TRBJ2-3
CATAGGRGNQPQHF	few	TRBV12-3/TRBV12-4	TRBJ1-5
CASSQERDSPYEQYF	many	TRBV4-3	TRBJ2-7
CATSVGVITNTGELFF	few	TRBV24-1	TRBJ2-2
CSARSAGSSYNEQFF	-	TRBV20-1	TRBJ2-1
CASGLVPGSTAFF	-	TRBV12-5	TRBJ1-1
CASSSDTSGRVRASKETQYF	-	TRBV6-1	TRBJ2-5
CASKTTGYGRTEAFF	few	TRBV6-5	TRBJ1-1
CASSFDRPVGTGELFF	many	TRBV12-3/TRBV12-4	TRBJ2-2
CASSFHREGFANEKLFF	-	TRBV13	TRBJ1-4
CASGGGRAGASYNEQFF	-	TRBV2	TRBJ2-1
CSARDWLAGGDTQYF	-	TRBV20-1	TRBJ2-3
CASSRIEGDTQYF	-	TRBV4-1	TRBJ2-3
CAWSNRRGTEAFF	many	TRBV30	TRBJ1-1
CASSRPTGTGSYGYTF	many	TRBV12-3/TRBV12-4	TRBJ1-2
CASSLVTSGPSTDTQYF	many	TRBV11-2	TRBJ2-3
CASSQVLGSPLSGELFF	-	TRBV4-3	TRBJ2-2
CASSFGVYEQYF	many	TRBV11-2	TRBJ2-7
CASRVRLNTDTQYF	few	TRBV28	TRBJ2-3
CASSLEGRGLPDTQYF	-	TRBV7-6	TRBJ2-3
CASSPFTWPYNEQFF	-	TRBV6-1	TRBJ2-1
CASRLGGVGMNTEAFF	many	TRBV19	TRBJ1-1
CATRVGEQYF	-	TRBV2	TRBJ2-7
CASSPPISGASSYNEQFF	few	TRBV5-1	TRBJ2-1
CASSPTSGGTGNTIYF	-	TRBV12-3/TRBV12-4	TRBJ1-3
CASSSEATDSNEQYF	many	TRBV11-2	TRBJ2-7
CASSSRDRAGRNYEQYF	many	TRBV6-1	TRBJ2-7
CATCGGQPQHF	few	TRBV24-1	TRBJ1-5
CASSLGGALNIQYF	-	TRBV5-7	TRBJ2-4
CSAYGTGLTPMQYF	few	TRBV20-1	TRBJ2-7
CASSFYRDFTDTQYF	-	TRBV5-1	TRBJ2-3
CASSFGQNPTDTQYF	many	TRBV12-3/TRBV12-4	TRBJ2-3
CASSSSGNSYEQYF	many	TRBV7-9	TRBJ2-7
CASSTPTGVYGYTF	-	TRBV19	TRBJ1-2
CSATGLASYEQYF	many	TRBV20-1	TRBJ2-7
CASSLQIASTDTQYF	many	TRBV28	TRBJ2-3
CASSAGQSEAFF	-	TRBV5-1	TRBJ1-1
CASSLGGSGGELFF	-	TRBV10-2	TRBJ2-2
CASSLVRGEAFF	many	TRBV5-1	TRBJ1-1